These T cell receptor beta chains were read from a single sample in a study of cytomegalovirus exposure and HLA in healthy donors. Method: immunoSEQ multiplex PCR; TCRdb's copy keeps in-frame clones and lacks some. The sample holds around 210,000 clones, around 80% seen once. Input material: PBMCs. The receptors were gathered from a boy younger than 18 in good health and CMV-seronegative. Both conserved end residues are part of each CDR3. D genes are given only for firm matches. Size is omitted from some rows. Given values are once, few, many or a class for expanded clones.

j_call	v_call	d_call	clone_size	cdr3_nt	cdr3_aa
TRBJ2-1	TRBV6-4	.	.	TGTGCCAGCAGTGAGAATTTGGGCAGGGGCCGAAATGAGCAGTTCTTC	CASSENLGRGRNEQFF
TRBJ2-7	TRBV19	.	.	TGTGCCAGTAGTATGGCGGGTAGCTGGGAGCAGTACTTC	CASSMAGSWEQYF
TRBJ1-2	TRBV27	.	few	TGTGCCAGCAGTCCGATCTCCGGGACAACCTATGGCTACACCTTC	CASSPISGTTYGYTF
TRBJ2-7	TRBV5-4	TRBD2	.	TGTGCCAGCAGCTTCAGGACTAGCGGCGGCGAGCAGTACTTC	CASSFRTSGGEQYF
TRBJ2-6	TRBV7-2	TRBD1	.	TGTGCCAGCAGCTCCAGGGGGTTCTTGGGGGCCAACGTCCTGACTTTC	CASSSRGFLGANVLTF
TRBJ2-5	TRBV25-1	TRBD2	.	TGTGCCAGCAGTGAACGGTCTAGCGGGATGCAATACTTC	CASSERSSGMQYF
TRBJ2-1	TRBV29-1	TRBD2	once	TGCAGCGTTCGGCCTCCGGGAGGTGGGTACAATGAGCAGTTCTTC	CSVRPPGGGYNEQFF
TRBJ2-3	TRBV25-1	.	few	TGTGCCAGCAGTGAATTTTTCTGGAATGCAGGGAGCACAGATACGCAGTATTTT	CASSEFFWNAGSTDTQYF
TRBJ2-2	TRBV4-1	TRBD2	.	TGCGCCAGCAGCCAAGATAACCCGGCTAGCGGGGCTCACACCGGGGAGCTGTTTTTT	CASSQDNPASGAHTGELFF
TRBJ1-4	TRBV25-1	.	few	TGTGCCAGCAGTGATTTGACAGGCCCTAATGAAAAACTGTTTTTT	CASSDLTGPNEKLFF
TRBJ1-2	TRBV15	.	.	TGTGCCACCAGCAGGAACAGGGACGTCTATGGCTACACCTTC	CATSRNRDVYGYTF
TRBJ1-1	TRBV27	TRBD1	.	TGTGCCAGCAGCCCAGGGACAGGTAGCCCTACTTTCTTT	CASSPGTGSPTFF
TRBJ2-1	TRBV21-1	.	.	TGTGCCAGCAGCAAAGCCTCAGCCTACAATGAGCAGTTCTTC	CASSKASAYNEQFF
TRBJ2-1	TRBV25-1	.	.	TGTGCCAGCAGTGAATTGTCCAGGTCCTACAATGAGCAGTTCTTC	CASSELSRSYNEQFF
TRBJ2-2	TRBV5-4	TRBD2	.	TGTGCCAGCAGCTCCCCCTTTGGCGGGGGGGCCCCCGGGGAGCTGTTTTTT	CASSSPFGGGAPGELFF
TRBJ2-1	TRBV10-1	TRBD1	few	TGCGCCAGCAGTGAGTTTCTCCAGGACAGGGAGCGGGCCTCCTACAATGAGCAGTTCTTC	CASSEFLQDRERASYNEQFF
TRBJ1-2	TRBV4-1	.	.	TGCGCCAGCAGCCACTCTAGGGAGGGGGTTGATGGCTACACCTTC	CASSHSREGVDGYTF
TRBJ1-2	TRBV21-1	.	.	TGTGCCAGCAGCCGCCCGGGACAGACACCCTATGGCTACACCTTC	CASSRPGQTPYGYTF
TRBJ1-1	TRBV7-9	.	.	TGTGCCAGCGGCCCGGGGGGGGACACTGAAGCTTTCTTT	CASGPGGDTEAFF
TRBJ2-1	TRBV5-6	TRBD1	.	TGTGCCAGCAGCTTGGGGGACAGAGAGCAGTTCTTC	CASSLGDREQFF
TRBJ2-7	TRBV2	.	.	TGTGCCAGCACGTACTACGAGCAGTACTTC	CASTYYEQYF
TRBJ1-2	TRBV11-2	.	few	TGTGCCAGCAGTAGGACCGAGAACGGGAATGGCTACACCTTC	CASSRTENGNGYTF
TRBJ1-2	TRBV4-2	.	.	TGTGCCAGCAGCCAAACGGCGACAGAATATGGCTACACCTTC	CASSQTATEYGYTF
TRBJ2-7	TRBV4-1	TRBD1	.	TGCGCCAGCAGCCAAGATAACAGGGGCGAGCAGTACTTC	CASSQDNRGEQYF
TRBJ1-6	TRBV6-5	.	once	TGTGCCAGCAGGACCCGGGACAACTATAATTCACCCCTCCACTTT	CASRTRDNYNSPLHF
TRBJ1-2	TRBV11-3	.	.	TGTGCCAGCAGCTTACGGGGAGGGGTCTATGGCTACACCTTC	CASSLRGGVYGYTF
TRBJ2-5	TRBV5-1	TRBD2	.	TGCGCCAGCAGCTTGGGACCCGAGGGACTAGCGGGGGAAGAGACCCAGTACTTC	CASSLGPEGLAGEETQYF
TRBJ1-1	TRBV11-3	.	.	TGTGCCAGCAGCCCGGACAGAAAAGCTTTCTTT	CASSPDRKAFF
TRBJ2-5	TRBV7-9	.	.	TGTGCCAGCAGCTTAGGGACGGGGAGAGGAGAGACCCAGTACTTC	CASSLGTGRGETQYF
TRBJ2-5	TRBV6-1	.	once	TGTGCCAGCAGCCCCGCGGGGTATAGCTCGGAGACCCAGTACTTC	CASSPAGYSSETQYF
TRBJ2-7	TRBV10-1	TRBD1	.	TGCGCCAGCAGTGAGGAGATGGGACAGGGACCCTACGAGCAGTACTTC	CASSEEMGQGPYEQYF
TRBJ1-2	TRBV9	.	.	TGTGCCAGCAGCCCGTTCCCAGGGAATGGCTACACCTTC	CASSPFPGNGYTF
TRBJ1-1	TRBV19	TRBD1	.	TGTGCCAGTAGTCCCGACAGGGTTGGAATTAAGAACACTGAAGCTTTCTTT	CASSPDRVGIKNTEAFF
TRBJ2-7	TRBV7-2	.	once	TGTGCCAGCAGCTTAGAAGGACTAGGACAGGGATACGAGCAGTACTTC	CASSLEGLGQGYEQYF
TRBJ1-5	TRBV5-1	.	.	TGCGCCAGCGCCGGGGAGGTACTGGTGAGCAATCAGCCCCAGCATTTT	CASAGEVLVSNQPQHF
TRBJ2-7	TRBV27	.	.	TGTGCCAGCAGTCGCCTCGCAAGGGGCGAGCAGTACTTC	CASSRLARGEQYF
TRBJ1-2	TRBV5-1	.	.	TGCGCCAGCAGCTTATCTCCAGGGCAAGGCTACACCTTC	CASSLSPGQGYTF
TRBJ1-2	TRBV7-2	TRBD1	.	TGTGCCAGCAGCTTAGACGGGACAGGCAATGGCTACACCTTC	CASSLDGTGNGYTF
TRBJ1-2	TRBV13	.	.	TGTGCCAGCAGCTCGAGGGCGAGGGGAGGGAGCTATGGCTACACCTTC	CASSSRARGGSYGYTF
TRBJ1-5	TRBV23-1	.	.	TGCGCCAGCAGACGTATCCGGGGTCCTAATAGCAATCAGCCCCAGCATTTT	CASRRIRGPNSNQPQHF